This passage covers 10 T cell receptor beta chains from one sample sequenced in a study of blood T cell repertoires in COVID-19 (dated by TCRdb to the early 2020s). Library preparation employed the immunoSEQ multiplex PCR assay. TCRdb retrieved this table from immuneACCESS and kept in-frame rearrangements only. Not all clones are present; in checked studies, unresolved V genes account for under half, and no reason is known for the remainder. Recorded for this sample are hundreds of thousands of clones; around 84% of them occurred a single time. Roughly 1.3% of the sample comes from the top ten. The source material was peripheral blood. These TCRs come from a man in his 70s with acute or convalescent COVID-19.

This chain links TRBV19 with TRBJ2-3; the D gene is possibly TRBD2 (6 bases). Trimming stripped 5 bases from V and 6 bases from J, with 15 bases between. The CDR3 totals 14 residues. From germline, CDR1 is LNHDA and CDR2 SQIVND (reference sequence). DNA for the CDR3: TGTGCCAGTAGTCGACCGGGGGTGATTGATACGCAGTATTTT. Amino acid sequence: CASSRPGVIDTQYF.

This chain joins TRBV28 and TRBJ1-5; TRBD1 agrees at 9 bases. Per germline, CDR1 MDHEN and CDR2 SYDVKM. The CDR3 loop spans 18 amino acids. The trim removed 3 bases at V and 6 bases at J, leaving 15 bases unmatched. CDR3 bases: TGTGCCAGCAGTTTCCCGGGACAGGGACCGGGGGTCTTTCAGCCCCAGCATTTT. It is translated as CASSFPGQGPGVFQPQHF. The full variable domain, rest sourced from reference TRBV28 and TRBJ1-5, is DVKVTQSSRYLVKRTGEKVFLECVQDMDHENMFWYRQDPGLGLRLIYFSYDVKMKEKGDIPEGYSVSREKKERFSLILESASTNQTSMYLCASSFPGQGPGVFQPQHFGDGTRLSIL.

This rearrangement joins TRBV7-9 to TRBJ1-1, with 8 bases that match TRBD1. The germline V gene encodes CDR1 SEHNR and CDR2 FQNEAQ (reference sequence). The V and J ends lost 5 bases and 3 bases, in that order; junction bases with no gene match: 14. The CDR3 extends over 17 amino acids. The CDR3 nucleotides read TGTGCCAGCAGCCCACTTCGAGGCAGGGGGCAAGACACTGAAGCTTTCTTT. Translating it yields CASSPLRGRGQDTEAFF.

The chain uses TRBV29-1 and TRBJ1-2; D is unclear. Per germline, CDR1 SQVTM and CDR2 ANQGSEA. The CDR3 extends over 14 amino acids. Between the trimmed V and J ends, which lost 4 bases and 0 bases, there was a span of 12 bases. In DNA, the CDR3 is TGCAGCGTTGTAGAAGATACAGCTAACTATGGCTACACCTTC. Translating gives CSVVEDTANYGYTF. The variable domain in full, completed from reference TRBV29-1 and TRBJ1-2, reads SAVISQKPSRDICQRGTSLTIQCQVDSQVTMMFWYRQQPGQSLTLIATANQGSEATYESGFVIDKFPISRPNLTFSTLTVSNMSPEDSSIYLCSVVEDTANYGYTFGSGTRLTVV.

The rearrangement uses TRBV18 and TRBJ1-5, with 7 positions matching TRBD1. CDR1 and CDR2 from the germline V gene are KGHSH and LQKENI. V was pared by 7 bases and J by 4 bases, with 4 bases of the junction left unmatched. This CDR3 is 13 amino acids long. CDR3 amino acids: CASCKDRNQPQHF. The CDR3 nucleotides are TGTGCCAGCTGTAAGGACAGGAATCAGCCCCAGCATTTT. The full variable domain, its missing parts supplied by reference TRBV18 and TRBJ1-5, is NAGVMQNPRHLVRRRGQEARLRCSPMKGHSHVYWYRQLPEEGLKFMVYLQKENIIDESGMPKERFSAEFPKEGPSILRIQQVVRGDSAAYFCASCKDRNQPQHFGDGTRLSIL.

The V gene is TRBV24-1, the J gene TRBJ2-7, with D possibly TRBD1 on 6 matching bases. CDR3 size: 16 residues. Per germline, CDR1 KGHDR and CDR2 SFDVKD. V was shortened by 2 bases and J by 2 bases, with 15 bases between the two germline ends. CDR3 protein: CATSDSSGARTYEQYF. The CDR3 nucleotides are TGTGCCACCAGTGATTCCTCAGGGGCCCGGACCTACGAGCAGTACTTC.

J is TRBJ2-7 and V is TRBV5-1, with D possibly matching TRBD1 (5 bases). This CDR3 is built from 14 residues. V lost 6 bases, J lost 2 bases, and 15 bases lay in between. CDR1 and CDR2 (germline): SGHRS, YFSETQ. CDR3 sequence (DNA): TGCGCCAGCAACCCCATCGACAGAGCCTACGAGCAGTACTTC. It translates to CASNPIDRAYEQYF.

The V call is TRBV27, the J call TRBJ1-2; 8 nucleotides align to TRBD1. V shed 2 bases, J shed 5 bases, and the junction held 10 bases outside the gene matches. CDR1 MNHEY and CDR2 SMNVEV come from the germline V gene (reference sequence). CDR3 size: 16 residues. CDR3 region: CASSLAPSTGVYGYTF. The CDR3 nucleotides read TGTGCCAGCAGTTTAGCCCCCTCGACAGGGGTGTATGGCTACACCTTC.

The genes are TRBV27 and TRBJ1-2; D remains ambiguous. The CDR3 sequence is 16 residues long. Germline CDR1 reads MNHEY; CDR2 reads SMNVEV (reference sequence). V lost 5 bases and J lost 3, with 19 bases in between. CDR3: CASSAGLGRDHYGYTF. CDR3 nucleotides: TGTGCCAGCAGTGCGGGATTAGGTCGCGACCACTATGGCTACACCTTC.

This clone has just a few counts. The gene calls are TRBV29-1 and TRBJ2-3; the match to TRBD2 covers 11 bases. With 4 bases clipped from V and 6 bases from J, the junction kept 12 bases outside the gene matches. Germline values: CDR1 SQVTM, CDR2 ANQGSEA. The CDR3 contains 16 residues. The CDR3, as DNA: TGCAGCGTTGGAGGGGTAGCGGGAGGGCCTGGGGATACGCAGTATTTT. Protein product: CSVGGVAGGPGDTQYF.